Shown below are 23 T cell receptor beta chains from a single sample sequenced in a study of OX40 agonist ivuxolimab in advanced cancers. TCRdb's copy holds only in-frame clones and misses some; the assay was immunoSEQ multiplex PCR. In the table there are 75,000 to 85,000 clones, roughly 84% of which are singletons. The sequencing here drew on CD4+ or CD8+ T cells sorted from blood, taken in a trial of the OX40 agonist ivuxolimab. The receptors were gathered from an adult with an advanced solid tumor such as melanoma, head and neck, liver or kidney cancer.

In nucleotides, the CDR3 is TGTGCCAGCAGTTTGAGGCAGGGTAGTTATGGCTACACCTTC. Protein: CASSLRQGSYGYTF. The rearrangement joins TRBV27 to TRBJ1-2; possibly TRBD1 for D (5 bases). Germline CDR1 is MNHEY and CDR2 is SMNVEV (reference sequence). V was cut by 3 bases and J by 5 bases, with 13 bases left in between. The length of the CDR3 is 14 residues.

Only one count was recorded for this clone. This chain links TRBV6-6 with TRBJ2-7; 8 bases map to TRBD2. The V gene's germline CDR1 is MNHNY and CDR2 SVGAGI (reference sequence). The CDR3 has 13 amino acids. V shed 8 bases, J shed 4 bases, and the junction held 7 bases outside the gene matches. The CDR3 is CASASGGRYEQYF. CDR3 DNA: TGTGCCAGCGCCTCGGGCGGGAGGTACGAGCAGTACTTC.

This chain links TRBV7-9 with TRBJ1-1, with TRBD1 identical over 8 bases. The CDR3 runs to 13 residues. Losses at the gene ends were 7 bases for V and 11 bases for J; bases not matched to a gene: 12. Germline assignment: CDR1 SEHNR and CDR2 FQNEAQ (reference sequence). Here the CDR3 DNA reads TGTGCCAGCACCCTAGGACAGGGCCGGGGGGCTTTCTTT. Translation gives CASTLGQGRGAFF.

The chain uses TRBV5-1 and TRBJ1-1; 9 bases fit TRBD1. The CDR3 has 12 residues. The J segment lost 8 bases and the V segment lost 6 bases, leaving 5 bases of the junction unmatched. The germline V gene has CDR1 SGHRS and CDR2 YFSETQ. The CDR3 coding sequence is TGCGCCAGCACCTCAGGGACAGGGGAAGCTTTCTTT. It is translated as CASTSGTGEAFF.

This chain uses TRBV15 with TRBJ2-3, with TRBD1 identical over 10 bases. There are 16 residues in the CDR3. Germline V gene lookup returns CDR1 LNHNV and CDR2 YYDKDF (reference sequence). V trimming: 1 base; J trimming: 4 bases; junction bases outside the gene matches: 5. CDR3: CATSRGGGQGADTQYF. CDR3 DNA: TGTGCCACCAGCAGAGGAGGCGGACAGGGGGCAGATACGCAGTATTTT.

Comments on this clone: Additional DNA sequences in this sample encode the identical CDR3. This chain connects TRBV27 to TRBJ2-5; D is undetermined. The CDR3 has 15 residues. The germline V gene encodes CDR1 MNHEY and CDR2 SMNVEV (reference sequence). The V and J ends lost 7 bases and 5 bases respectively, with 20 bases between them. The CDR3, as DNA: TGTGCCAGCACCGTAGCCTGGATTTGTGGTGAGACCCAGTACTTC. As protein: CASTVAWICGETQYF.

The rearrangement uses TRBV6-1 and TRBJ2-7; D is ambiguous. Germline V lookup: CDR1 MNHNS, CDR2 SASEGT. Trimming took 4 bases from V and 4 from J, leaving 11 bases between them. CDR3 length: 13 residues. CDR3 nucleotides: TGTGCCAGCAGTGCGACGGTAAAATACGAGCAGTACTTC. This encodes CASSATVKYEQYF.

This chain connects TRBV5-1 to TRBJ1-3, with a tentative D call TRBD1 (5 bases). The CDR3 has 16 amino acids. Germline lookup yields CDR1 SGHRS and CDR2 YFSETQ. Trimming cost V 4 bases and J 0 bases, with 14 bases left between them. The CDR3 region has the DNA TGCGCCAGCAGCGATCTCGGGGGAGCCTCTGGAAACACCATATATTTT. Translating gives CASSDLGGASGNTIYF.

This clone was counted between two and nine times. The chain employs TRBV6-1 and TRBJ1-1; no clear D. Per the germline V gene, CDR1 is MNHNS and CDR2 is SASEGT. V dropped 5 bases and J dropped 8 bases, with 9 bases sitting between them. The CDR3 extends over 11 amino acids. CDR3 in DNA: TGTGCCAGCAGTAAACAAATCGAAGCTTTCTTT. Translation gives CASSKQIEAFF.

The chain uses TRBV5-4 and TRBJ2-6; possible D gene TRBD1, 6 bases. Germline values: CDR1 SGHNT, CDR2 YYREEE (reference sequence). CDR3 length equals 20 residues. V shed 1 base and J shed 0 bases, with 20 bases lying between them. The CDR3 region is CASSLFPLGTPSSGANVLTF. DNA for the CDR3: TGTGCCAGCAGCTTGTTTCCCCTCGGGACACCAAGCTCTGGGGCCAACGTCCTGACTTTC.

This clone was counted a single time. The J gene is TRBJ2-1, the V gene TRBV27, with TRBD2 identical over 12 bases. The CDR3 extends over 19 amino acids. Germline CDR1 and CDR2: MNHEY and SMNVEV (reference sequence). V trimming: 7 bases; J trimming: 4 bases; junction bases outside the gene matches: 17. Here the CDR3 DNA reads TGTGCCAGCACTCCAGGAGGGACTAGCGGGCCCAGGGGGTACAATGAGCAGTTCTTC. Translated: CASTPGGTSGPRGYNEQFF.

The chain's CDR3 is CASSPRGSLYNEQFF. CDR3 bases: TGTGCCAGTAGTCCCCGGGGCAGCCTCTACAATGAGCAGTTCTTC. The gene calls are TRBV19 and TRBJ2-1, with D possibly called TRBD1 or TRBD2 (5 bases each). In germline, CDR1 is LNHDA, CDR2 SQIVND (reference sequence). The length of the CDR3 is 15 residues. Trimming left V 5 bases short and J 3 bases short, with 14 bases between.

This rearrangement joins TRBV9 to TRBJ2-2; D remains ambiguous. This CDR3 spans 14 amino acids. The germline gives CDR1 SGDLS, CDR2 YYNGEE. V lost 3 bases, J lost 7 bases, and 13 bases lay in between. The CDR3 coding sequence is TGTGCCAGCAGCGGGCGCTCAGGTAGCGGGGAGCTGTTTTTT. Amino acid sequence: CASSGRSGSGELFF.

The chain joins TRBV6-6 to TRBJ2-5; D is undetermined. V lost 7 bases and J lost 1, with 10 bases in between. Per the germline V gene, CDR1 is MNHNY and CDR2 is SVGAGI (reference sequence). The CDR3 has 13 amino acids. As DNA, the CDR3 is TGTGCCAGCACCCCGGGTATCCAAGAGACCCAGTACTTC. This codes for CASTPGIQETQYF.

The gene calls are TRBV10-1 and TRBJ2-4; D not certain. The V end was cut by 0 bases, the J end by 6 bases, with 9 bases between. The V gene's germline CDR1 is WNHNN and CDR2 SYGVQD (reference sequence). The CDR3 extends over 14 amino acids. In DNA form, the CDR3 reads TGCGCCAGCAGTGAGTCAAGGACGGGAAACATTCAGTACTTC. This encodes CASSESRTGNIQYF.

V gene TRBV14 combines with J gene TRBJ2-2; D is unresolved. CDR1 SGHDN and CDR2 FVKESK come from the germline V gene. The V end was cut by 1 base, the J end by 4 bases, with 10 bases between. This CDR3 has 15 amino acids. The CDR3 region is CASSQVRVGTGELFF. In DNA form, the CDR3 reads TGTGCCAGCAGCCAAGTACGGGTCGGCACCGGGGAGCTGTTTTTT.

The rearrangement joins TRBV13 to TRBJ2-7; D tentatively reads TRBD1 or TRBD2 (6 bases each). From germline, CDR1 is PRHDT and CDR2 FYEKMQ (reference sequence). The CDR3 runs 13 residues. V was pared by 6 bases and J by 6 bases, with 15 bases between. The CDR3 loop reads CASRKQGGGEQYF. CDR3 bases: TGTGCCAGCAGAAAACAGGGAGGAGGCGAGCAGTACTTC.

This chain uses TRBV7-9 with TRBJ2-1, with 9 bases matching TRBD1. With V trimmed by 5 bases and J by 6 bases, 14 bases remained unmatched. CDR1 and CDR2 from the germline V gene are SEHNR and FQNEAQ (reference sequence). The CDR3 totals 17 residues. CDR3 protein: CASSPRGDRGVFNEQFF. In DNA form, the CDR3 reads TGTGCCAGCAGCCCCCGGGGAGACAGGGGGGTGTTCAATGAGCAGTTCTTC.

The chain has TRBV5-4 and TRBJ2-1; the D gene is possibly TRBD1 (7 bases). CDR3 length: 15 residues. Per germline, CDR1 SGHNT and CDR2 YYREEE (reference sequence). Trimming cost V 3 bases and J 6 bases, with 16 bases left between them. CDR3 sequence: CASSSAGQYRNEQFF. CDR3 DNA sequence: TGTGCCAGCAGCTCGGCGGGACAGTATCGCAATGAGCAGTTCTTC.

This clone was counted a single time. The DNA is omitted, as the CDR3 cannot be located on it reliably, and the CDR3 follows TCRdb's listing. This chain links TRBV28 with TRBJ2-7; TRBD1 is taken as the D call from the table, unchecked against the DNA. Germline CDR1 and CDR2: MDHEN and SYDVKM. The CDR3 has 15 residues if both end residues are counted. CDR3 sequence: CASSLVSGQGYEQYF.

The chain employs TRBV5-1 and TRBJ1-1, with 8 bases lining up with TRBD1. This CDR3 has 14 residues. The germline V gene has CDR1 SGHRS and CDR2 YFSETQ. V lost 3 bases, J lost 8 bases, and 9 bases stayed unmatched. This chain's CDR3 is CASSSTGGVSEAFF. The CDR3 nucleotides read TGCGCCAGCAGCTCAACAGGGGGAGTCTCCGAAGCTTTCTTT.

V and J are TRBV29-1 and TRBJ1-3; D not resolved. This CDR3 spans 15 amino acids. Trimming left V 7 bases short and J 0 bases short, with 16 bases between. CDR1 is SQVTM, CDR2 ANQGSEA, per germline. CDR3: CSALTRGNSGNTIYF. CDR3 in DNA: TGCAGCGCCTTAACCCGGGGTAACTCTGGAAACACCATATATTTT.

The rearrangement joins TRBV27 to TRBJ2-7; the match to TRBD2 covers 11 bases. Germline lookup yields CDR1 MNHEY and CDR2 SMNVEV (reference sequence). V was pared by 5 bases and J by 3 bases, with 3 bases of the junction left unmatched. This CDR3 has 14 residues. CDR3 amino acids: CASSGTSGNYEQYF. Written as DNA, the CDR3 is TGTGCCAGCAGTGGGACTAGCGGAAACTACGAGCAGTACTTC.